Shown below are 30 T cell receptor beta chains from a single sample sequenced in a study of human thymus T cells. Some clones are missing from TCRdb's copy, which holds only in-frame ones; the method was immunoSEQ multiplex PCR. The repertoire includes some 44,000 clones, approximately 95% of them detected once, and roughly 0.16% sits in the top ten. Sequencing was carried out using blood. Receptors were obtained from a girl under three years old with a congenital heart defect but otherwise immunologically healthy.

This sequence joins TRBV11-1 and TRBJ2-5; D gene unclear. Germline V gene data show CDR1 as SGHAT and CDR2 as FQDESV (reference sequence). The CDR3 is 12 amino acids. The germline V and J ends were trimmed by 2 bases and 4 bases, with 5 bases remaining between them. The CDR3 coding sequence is TGTGCCAGCAGCTTATTCGGAGAGACCCAGTACTTC. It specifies CASSLFGETQYF. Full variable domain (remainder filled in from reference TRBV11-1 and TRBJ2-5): EAEVAQSPRYKITEKSQAVAFWCDPISGHATLYWYRQILGQGPELLVQFQDESVVDDSQLPKDRFSAERLKGVDSTLKIQPAELGDSAMYLCASSLFGETQYFGPGTRLLVL.

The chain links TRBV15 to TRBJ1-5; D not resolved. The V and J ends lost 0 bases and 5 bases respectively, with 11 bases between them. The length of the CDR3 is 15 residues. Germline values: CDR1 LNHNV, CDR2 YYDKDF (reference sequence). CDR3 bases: TGTGCCACCAGCAGAGAACGGAGGATCTATCAGCCCCAGCATTTT. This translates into CATSRERRIYQPQHF.

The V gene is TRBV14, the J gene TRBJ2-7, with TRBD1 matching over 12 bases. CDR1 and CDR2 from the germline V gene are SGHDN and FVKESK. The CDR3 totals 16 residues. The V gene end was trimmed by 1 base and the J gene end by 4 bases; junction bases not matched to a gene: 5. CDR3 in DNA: TGTGCCAGCAGCCAAGCCCGGGACAGGGGGCGTTACGAGCAGTACTTC. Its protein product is CASSQARDRGRYEQYF.

The DNA of the CDR3 is TGTGCCAGCAACTTTGGACCGCTAGGCAATCAGCCCCAGCATTTT. Translated: CASNFGPLGNQPQHF. The chain is built from TRBV2 and TRBJ1-5, with unresolved D. From germline, CDR1 is SNHLY and CDR2 FYNNEI. V dropped 7 bases and J dropped 2 bases, with 15 bases sitting between them. This CDR3 has 15 residues.

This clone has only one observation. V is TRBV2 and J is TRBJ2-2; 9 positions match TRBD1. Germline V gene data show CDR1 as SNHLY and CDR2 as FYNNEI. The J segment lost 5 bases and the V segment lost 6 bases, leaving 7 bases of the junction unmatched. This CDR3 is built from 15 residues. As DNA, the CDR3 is TGTGCCAGCAGGTCACAGGGGGCGAGTACCGGGGAGCTGTTTTTT. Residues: CASRSQGASTGELFF.

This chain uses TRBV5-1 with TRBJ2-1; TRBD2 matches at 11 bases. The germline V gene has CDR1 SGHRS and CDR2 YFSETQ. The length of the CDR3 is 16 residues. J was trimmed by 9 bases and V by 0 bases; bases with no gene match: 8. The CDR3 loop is CASSLVPLAGGVEQFF. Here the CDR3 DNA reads TGCGCCAGCAGCTTGGTTCCCCTAGCGGGAGGTGTTGAGCAGTTCTTC. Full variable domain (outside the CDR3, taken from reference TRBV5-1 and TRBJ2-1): KAGVTQTPRYLIKTRGQQVTLSCSPISGHRSVSWYQQTPGQGLQFLFEYFSETQRNKGNFPGRFSGRQFSNSRSEMNVSTLELGDSALYLCASSLVPLAGGVEQFFGPGTRLTVL.

The CDR3: CASSTGGEETQYF. The CDR3 DNA reads as TGTGCCAGCAGTACAGGGGGCGAAGAGACCCAGTACTTC. The chain uses TRBV28 and TRBJ2-5; TRBD1 aligns across 9 bases. The CDR3 is 13 amino acids. CDR1 is MDHEN, CDR2 SYDVKM, per germline. The trim removed 5 bases at V and 3 bases at J, leaving 1 base unmatched.

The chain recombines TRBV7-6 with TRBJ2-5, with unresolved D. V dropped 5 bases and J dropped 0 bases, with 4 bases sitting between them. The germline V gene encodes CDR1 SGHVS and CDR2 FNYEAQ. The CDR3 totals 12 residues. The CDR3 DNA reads TGTGCCAGCAGCCCGCACCAAGAGACCCAGTACTTC. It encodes CASSPHQETQYF.

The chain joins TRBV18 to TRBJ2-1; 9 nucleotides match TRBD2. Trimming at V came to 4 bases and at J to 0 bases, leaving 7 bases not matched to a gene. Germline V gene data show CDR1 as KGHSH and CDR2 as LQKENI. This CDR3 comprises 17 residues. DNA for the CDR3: TGTGCCAGCTCACTGTTTCATAGCGGGAGCTCCTACAATGAGCAGTTCTTC. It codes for CASSLFHSGSSYNEQFF.

This CDR3 is CASSFLRSTTTDTQYF. CDR3 in DNA: TGTGCCAGCAGCTTTCTTAGGTCCACCACCACAGATACGCAGTATTTT. The J gene is TRBJ2-3, the V gene TRBV7-2; D gene uncertain. The CDR3 runs to 16 residues. The V and J ends lost 3 bases and 2 bases respectively, with 15 bases between them. Germline V lookup: CDR1 SGHTA, CDR2 FQGNSA.

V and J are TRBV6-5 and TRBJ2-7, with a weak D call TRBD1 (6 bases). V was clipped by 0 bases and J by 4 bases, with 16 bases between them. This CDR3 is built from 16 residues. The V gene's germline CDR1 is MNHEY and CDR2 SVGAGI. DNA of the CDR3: TGTGCCAGCAGTTACTCTTCCGGGACACCTTTTTACGAGCAGTACTTC. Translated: CASSYSSGTPFYEQYF.

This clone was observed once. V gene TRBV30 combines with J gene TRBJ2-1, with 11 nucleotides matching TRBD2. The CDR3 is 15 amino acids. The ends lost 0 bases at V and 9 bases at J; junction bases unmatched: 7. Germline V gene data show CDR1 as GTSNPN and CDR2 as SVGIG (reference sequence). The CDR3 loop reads CAWSVRLAGRAEQFF. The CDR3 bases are TGTGCCTGGAGTGTACGACTAGCGGGAAGAGCTGAGCAGTTCTTC.

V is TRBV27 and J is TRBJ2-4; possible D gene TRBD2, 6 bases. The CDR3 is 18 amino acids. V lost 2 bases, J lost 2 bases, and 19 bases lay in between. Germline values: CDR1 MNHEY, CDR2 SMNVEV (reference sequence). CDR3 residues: CASSLRKEGKGTKNIQYF. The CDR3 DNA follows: TGTGCCAGCAGTTTAAGGAAGGAGGGGAAGGGGACCAAAAACATTCAGTACTTC.

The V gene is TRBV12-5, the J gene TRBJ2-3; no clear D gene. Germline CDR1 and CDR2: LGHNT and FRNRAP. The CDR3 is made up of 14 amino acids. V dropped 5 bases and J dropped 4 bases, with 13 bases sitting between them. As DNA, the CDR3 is TGTGCTAGTGGTCCTGCCGACCTATCAGATACGCAGTATTTT. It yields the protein CASGPADLSDTQYF.

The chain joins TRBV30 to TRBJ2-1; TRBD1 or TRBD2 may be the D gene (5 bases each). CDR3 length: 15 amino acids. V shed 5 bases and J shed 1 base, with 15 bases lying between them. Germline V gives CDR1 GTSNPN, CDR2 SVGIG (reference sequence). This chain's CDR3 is CAWARGPRSYNEQFF. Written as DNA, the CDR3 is TGTGCCTGGGCTAGGGGACCCCGTTCCTACAATGAGCAGTTCTTC.

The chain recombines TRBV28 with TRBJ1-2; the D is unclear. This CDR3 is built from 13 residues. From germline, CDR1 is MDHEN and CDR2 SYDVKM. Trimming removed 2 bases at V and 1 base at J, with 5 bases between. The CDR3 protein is CASSLSGNYGYTF. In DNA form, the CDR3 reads TGTGCCAGCAGTTTAAGTGGTAACTATGGCTACACCTTC.

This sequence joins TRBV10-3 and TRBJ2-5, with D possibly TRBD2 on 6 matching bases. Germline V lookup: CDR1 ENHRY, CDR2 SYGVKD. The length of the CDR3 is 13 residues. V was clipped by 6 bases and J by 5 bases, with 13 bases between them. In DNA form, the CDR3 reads TGTGCCATCAGCCCGTGGGAGGAGGAGACCCAGTACTTC. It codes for CAISPWEEETQYF.

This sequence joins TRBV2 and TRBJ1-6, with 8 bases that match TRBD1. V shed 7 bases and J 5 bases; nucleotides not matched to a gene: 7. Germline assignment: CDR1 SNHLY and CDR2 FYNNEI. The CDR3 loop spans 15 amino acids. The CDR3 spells CASNSGQGNNSPLHF. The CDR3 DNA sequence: TGTGCCAGCAACAGCGGACAGGGAAATAATTCACCCCTCCACTTT. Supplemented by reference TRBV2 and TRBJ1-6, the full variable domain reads EPEVTQTPSHQVTQMGQEVILRCVPISNHLYFYWYRQILGQKVEFLVSFYNNEISEKSEIFDDQFSVERPDGSNFTLKIRSTKLEDSAMYFCASNSGQGNNSPLHFGNGTRLTVT.

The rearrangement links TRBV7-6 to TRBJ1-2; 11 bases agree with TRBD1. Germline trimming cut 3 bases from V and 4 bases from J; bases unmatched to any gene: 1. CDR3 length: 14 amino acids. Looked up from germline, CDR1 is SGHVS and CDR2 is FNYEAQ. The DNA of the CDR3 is TGTGCCAGCAGCTTCGGGACAGGGGGCTATGGCTACACCTTC. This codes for CASSFGTGGYGYTF. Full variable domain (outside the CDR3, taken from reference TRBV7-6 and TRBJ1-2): GAGVSQSPRYKVTKRGQDVALRCDPISGHVSLYWYRQALGQGPEFLTYFNYEAQQDKSGLPNDRFSAERPEGSISTLTIQRTEQRDSAMYRCASSFGTGGYGYTFGSGTRLTVV.

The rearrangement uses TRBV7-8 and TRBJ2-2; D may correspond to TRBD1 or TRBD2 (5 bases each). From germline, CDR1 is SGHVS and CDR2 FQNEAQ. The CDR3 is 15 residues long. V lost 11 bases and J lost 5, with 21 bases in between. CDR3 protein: CAPETGPRGTGELFF. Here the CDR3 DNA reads TGTGCCCCAGAAACGGGGCCCCGAGGGACCGGGGAGCTGTTTTTT.

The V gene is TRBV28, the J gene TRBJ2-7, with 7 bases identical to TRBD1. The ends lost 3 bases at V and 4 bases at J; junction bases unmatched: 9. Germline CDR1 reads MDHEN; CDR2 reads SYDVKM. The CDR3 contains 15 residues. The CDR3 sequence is CASSFQGVLPYEQYF. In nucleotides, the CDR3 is TGTGCCAGCAGTTTTCAGGGGGTGCTTCCTTACGAGCAGTACTTC.

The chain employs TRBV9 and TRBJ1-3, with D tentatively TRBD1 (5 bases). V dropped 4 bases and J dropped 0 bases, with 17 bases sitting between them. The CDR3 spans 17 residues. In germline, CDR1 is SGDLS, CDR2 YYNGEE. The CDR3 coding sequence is TGTGCCAGCAGCAAAAAATGGGGCGGGACCTCTGGAAACACCATATATTTT. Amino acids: CASSKKWGGTSGNTIYF.

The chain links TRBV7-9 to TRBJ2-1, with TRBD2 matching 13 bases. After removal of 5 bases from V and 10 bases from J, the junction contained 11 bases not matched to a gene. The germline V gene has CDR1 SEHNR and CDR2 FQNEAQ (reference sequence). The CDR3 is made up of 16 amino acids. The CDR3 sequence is CASSRAGLAGAGEQFF. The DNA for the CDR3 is TGTGCCAGCAGCCGCGCCGGACTAGCGGGAGCGGGGGAGCAGTTCTTC.

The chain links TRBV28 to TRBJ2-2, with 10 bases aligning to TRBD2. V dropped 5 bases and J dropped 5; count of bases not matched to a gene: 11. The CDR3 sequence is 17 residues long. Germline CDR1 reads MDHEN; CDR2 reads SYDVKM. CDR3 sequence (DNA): TGTGCCAGCAGTAATACCACACTAGCGGGAAGGACCGGGGAGCTGTTTTTT. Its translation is CASSNTTLAGRTGELFF.

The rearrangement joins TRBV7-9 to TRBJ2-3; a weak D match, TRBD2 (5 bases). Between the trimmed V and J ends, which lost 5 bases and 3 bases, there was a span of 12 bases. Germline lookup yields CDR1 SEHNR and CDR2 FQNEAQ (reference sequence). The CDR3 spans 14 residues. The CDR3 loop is CASSQPGFTDTQYF. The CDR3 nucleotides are TGTGCCAGCAGCCAACCGGGATTTACAGATACGCAGTATTTT. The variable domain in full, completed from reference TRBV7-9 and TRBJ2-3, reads DTGVSQNPRHKITKRGQNVTFRCDPISEHNRLYWYRQTLGQGPEFLTYFQNEAQLEKSRLLSDRFSAERPKGSFSTLEIQRTEQGDSAMYLCASSQPGFTDTQYFGPGTRLTVL.

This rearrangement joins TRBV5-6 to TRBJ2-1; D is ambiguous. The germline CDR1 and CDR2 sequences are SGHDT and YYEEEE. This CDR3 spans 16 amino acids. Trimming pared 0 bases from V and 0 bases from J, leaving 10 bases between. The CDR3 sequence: CASSLGARGSYNEQFF. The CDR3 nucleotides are TGTGCCAGCAGCTTGGGGGCCCGCGGCTCCTACAATGAGCAGTTCTTC.

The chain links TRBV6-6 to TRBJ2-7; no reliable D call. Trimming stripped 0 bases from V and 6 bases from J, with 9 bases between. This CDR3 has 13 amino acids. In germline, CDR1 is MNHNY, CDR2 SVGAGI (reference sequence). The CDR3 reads CASSYSLGSEQYF. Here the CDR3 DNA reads TGTGCCAGCAGTTACTCCCTGGGGTCCGAGCAGTACTTC.

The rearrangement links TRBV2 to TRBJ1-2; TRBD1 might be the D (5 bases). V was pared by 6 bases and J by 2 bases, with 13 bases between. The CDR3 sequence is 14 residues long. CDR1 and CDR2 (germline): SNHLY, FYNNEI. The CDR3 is CASRERGGNYGYTF. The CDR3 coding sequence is TGTGCCAGCAGGGAAAGGGGAGGGAACTATGGCTACACCTTC.

This CDR3 reads CASRGTGEQETQYF. The CDR3 coding sequence is TGTGCCAGCAGGGGGACAGGTGAACAAGAGACCCAGTACTTC. The chain uses TRBV2 and TRBJ2-5; 8 nucleotides line up with TRBD1. Germline loops: CDR1 SNHLY, CDR2 FYNNEI. Trimming removed 6 bases from V and 2 bases from J; junction bases left unmatched: 5. This CDR3 contains 14 residues.

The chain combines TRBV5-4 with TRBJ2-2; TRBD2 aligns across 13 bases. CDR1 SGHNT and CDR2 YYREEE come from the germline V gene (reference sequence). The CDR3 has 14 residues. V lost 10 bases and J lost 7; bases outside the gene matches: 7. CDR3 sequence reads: CALGLAGAGGELFF. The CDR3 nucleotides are TGTGCCCTTGGACTAGCGGGAGCTGGCGGGGAGCTGTTTTTT.